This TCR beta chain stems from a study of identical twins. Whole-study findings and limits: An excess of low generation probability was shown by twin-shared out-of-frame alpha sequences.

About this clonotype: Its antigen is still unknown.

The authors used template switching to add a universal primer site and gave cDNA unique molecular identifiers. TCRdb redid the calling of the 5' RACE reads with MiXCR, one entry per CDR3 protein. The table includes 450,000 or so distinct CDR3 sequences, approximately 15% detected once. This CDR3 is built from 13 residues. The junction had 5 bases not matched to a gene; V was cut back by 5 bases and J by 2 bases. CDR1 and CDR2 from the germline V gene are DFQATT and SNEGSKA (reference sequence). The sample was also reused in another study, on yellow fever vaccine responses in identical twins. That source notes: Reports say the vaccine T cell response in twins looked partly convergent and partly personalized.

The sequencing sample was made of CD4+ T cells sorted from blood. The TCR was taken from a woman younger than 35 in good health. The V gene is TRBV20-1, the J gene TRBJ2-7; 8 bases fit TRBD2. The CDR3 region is CSALGLVTYEQYF. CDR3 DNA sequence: TGCAGTGCTTTGGGACTAGTTACCTACGAGCAGTACTTC.